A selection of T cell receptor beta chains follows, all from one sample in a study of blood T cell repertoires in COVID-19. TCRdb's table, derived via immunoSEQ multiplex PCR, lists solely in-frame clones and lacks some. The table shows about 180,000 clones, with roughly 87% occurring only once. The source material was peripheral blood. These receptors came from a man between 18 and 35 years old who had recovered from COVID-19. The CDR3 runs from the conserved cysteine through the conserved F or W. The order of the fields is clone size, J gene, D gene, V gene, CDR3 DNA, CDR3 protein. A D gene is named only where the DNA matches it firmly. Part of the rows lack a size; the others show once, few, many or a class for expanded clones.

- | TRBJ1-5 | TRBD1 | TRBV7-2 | TGTGCCAGCAGCGACAGGGGAATGTCTCAGCCCCAGCATTTT | CASSDRGMSQPQHF
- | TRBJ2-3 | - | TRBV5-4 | TGTGCCAGCAGCTTGGGTCCGGGCACAGATACGCAGTATTTT | CASSLGPGTDTQYF
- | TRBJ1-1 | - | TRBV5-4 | TGTGCCAGCAGCTTGGACGACTTGGGTAGGACTGAAGCTTTCTTT | CASSLDDLGRTEAFF
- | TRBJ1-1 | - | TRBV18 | TGTGCCAGCTCACCAAGGGGCTCCCTTACCATGAACACTGAAGCTTTCTTT | CASSPRGSLTMNTEAFF
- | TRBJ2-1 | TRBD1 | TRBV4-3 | TGCGCCAGCAGCCAAGAATTCCAGGGGGCGTTTAATGAGCAGTTCTTC | CASSQEFQGAFNEQFF
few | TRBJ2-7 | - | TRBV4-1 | TGCGCCAGCAGCCAAGTACGGCCAGCGTACGAGCAGTACTTC | CASSQVRPAYEQYF
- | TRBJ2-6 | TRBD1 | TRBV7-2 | TGTGCCAGCAGCTTAGCGATGGGACAGGGCTCTGGGGCCAACGTCCTGACTTTC | CASSLAMGQGSGANVLTF
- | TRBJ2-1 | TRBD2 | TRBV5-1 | TGCGCCAGCAAAGGGACTAGCGGGCAATTGGGGCAGTTCTTC | CASKGTSGQLGQFF
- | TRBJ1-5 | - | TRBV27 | TGTGCCAGCAGCCCGTCGGCAGGGTATTATAGCAATCAGCCCCAGCATTTT | CASSPSAGYYSNQPQHF
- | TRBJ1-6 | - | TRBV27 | TGTGCCAGCAGTAGACAGAGCTCCTATAATTCACCCCTCCACTTT | CASSRQSSYNSPLHF
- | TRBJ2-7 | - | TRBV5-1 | TGCGCCAGCAGCCCGTGGCGGGAAAGCTCCTACGAGCAGTACTTC | CASSPWRESSYEQYF
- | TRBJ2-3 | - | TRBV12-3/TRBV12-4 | TGTGCCAGCAGCCTCACAGATACGCAGTATTTT | CASSLTDTQYF
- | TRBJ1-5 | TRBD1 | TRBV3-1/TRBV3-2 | TGTGCCAGCAGCCAAGCGACAGGGGGTGGCCAGCCCCAGCATTTT | CASSQATGGGQPQHF
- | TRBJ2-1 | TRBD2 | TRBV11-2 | TGTGCCAGCAGCTTGGAACTAGCGGGAGGTGCCGATAATGAGCAGTTCTTC | CASSLELAGGADNEQFF
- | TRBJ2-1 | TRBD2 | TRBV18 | TGTGCCAGCTCGCCGAGGGTCGCGGGAGGAGGGAATGAGCAGTTCTTC | CASSPRVAGGGNEQFF
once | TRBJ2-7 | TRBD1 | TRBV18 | TGTGCCAGCTCACAGGGGACAGCCTCGACCTACGAGCAGTACTTC | CASSQGTASTYEQYF
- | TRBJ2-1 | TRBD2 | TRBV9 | TGTGCCAGCAGCGTAGGCCTAGCGGGAGAGAATGAGCAGTTCTTC | CASSVGLAGENEQFF
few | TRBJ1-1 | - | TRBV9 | TGTGCCAGCAGCCCTTTTGGCGGGAGGAACACTGAAGCTTTCTTT | CASSPFGGRNTEAFF
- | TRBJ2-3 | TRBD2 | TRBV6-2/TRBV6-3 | TGTGCCAGCAGTTTAAGGATAAGGGGAGCGGGGACAGATACGCAGTATTTT | CASSLRIRGAGTDTQYF
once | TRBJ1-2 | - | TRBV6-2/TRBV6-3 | TGTGCCAGCACCCCACCTTGGGGGGTAGCTAACTATGGCTACACCTTC | CASTPPWGVANYGYTF
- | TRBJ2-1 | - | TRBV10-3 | TGTGCCATCAGTGTTGGGCCCCACGAGCAGTTCTTC | CAISVGPHEQFF
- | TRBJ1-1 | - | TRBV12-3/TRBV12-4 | TGTGCCAGCAGTTTGCAGGGATCCACTGAAGCTTTCTTT | CASSLQGSTEAFF
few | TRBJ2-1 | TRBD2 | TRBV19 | TGTGCCAGTAGTACCCGATTCATAGCGGGAGAAGGGAATGAGCAGTTCTTC | CASSTRFIAGEGNEQFF
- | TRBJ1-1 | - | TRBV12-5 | TGTGCTAGTGGCCTGGGACTACTGAACACTGAAGCTTTCTTT | CASGLGLLNTEAFF
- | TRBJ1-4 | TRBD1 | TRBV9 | TGTGCCAGCAGTCGGACAGGGGGGGAAAAACTGTTTTTT | CASSRTGGEKLFF
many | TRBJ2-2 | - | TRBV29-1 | TGCAGCGTTGGGACAACGAACACCGGGGAGCTGTTTTTT | CSVGTTNTGELFF
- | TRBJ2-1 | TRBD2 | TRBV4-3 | TGCGCCAGCAGCCAAGAGAGAGCGGGAGGTTGGGATGAGCAGTTCTTC | CASSQERAGGWDEQFF
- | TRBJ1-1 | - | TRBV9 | TGTGCCAGCAGACGCGGGGCCTCGAACACTGAAGCTTTCTTT | CASRRGASNTEAFF
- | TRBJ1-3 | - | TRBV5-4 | TGTGCCAGCAGCCTTACAGGAAGAAACACCATATATTTT | CASSLTGRNTIYF
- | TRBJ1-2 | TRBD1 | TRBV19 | TGTGCCAGTAGATCCTCGGACAGGGACTATGGCTACACCTTC | CASRSSDRDYGYTF
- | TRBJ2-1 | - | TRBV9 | TGTGCCAGCAGCGTAGATCACCAGGGGACCTACAATGAGCAGTTCTTC | CASSVDHQGTYNEQFF
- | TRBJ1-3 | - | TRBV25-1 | TGTGCCAGCAGTGAATATAGGGGGGGCTCTGGAAACACCATATATTTT | CASSEYRGGSGNTIYF